Shown below are 29 T cell receptor beta chains from a single sample sequenced in a study of T cell responses to AZD1222 COVID-19 vaccine. The assay was immunoSEQ multiplex PCR, and TCRdb's table has in-frame clones only and misses some. The sample lists 150,000 to 200,000 clones, roughly 87% seen once, with roughly 6% in the top ten. This sample comprised peripheral blood, obtained 28 days after the second AZD1222 dose. All receptors come from an adult who received the AZD1222 COVID-19 vaccine.

This chain connects TRBV11-2 to TRBJ2-7; perhaps D is TRBD1 or TRBD2 (7 bases each). CDR3 size: 15 residues. The germline CDR1 and CDR2 sequences are SGHAT and FQNNGV. V dropped 1 base and J dropped 2 bases, with 12 bases sitting between them. The CDR3 sequence: CASSLVAGGAYEQYF. The CDR3 DNA follows: TGTGCCAGCAGCTTAGTTGCAGGGGGGGCCTACGAGCAGTACTTC.

The chain links TRBV6-5 to TRBJ1-5; D is perhaps TRBD1 (5 bases). CDR3 length: 15 residues. V lost 8 bases, J lost 7 bases, and 21 bases lay in between. Germline CDR1 is MNHEY and CDR2 is SVGAGI. For the CDR3, the DNA is TGTGCCAGCTCCGGGGCTATTGGGGTTGACCAGCCCCAGCATTTT. Translation gives CASSGAIGVDQPQHF.

The chain is built from TRBV21-1 and TRBJ2-3; the D call of TRBD2 is as the table states it, not checked on the DNA. TRBV21-1 is deemed a pseudogene. CDR3 length: 17 residues. The CDR3 here is CASSKRKAGGSTDTQYF. In nucleotides, the CDR3 is TGTGCCAGCAGCAAAAGGAAAGCGGGAGGGTCCACAGATACGCAGTATTTT.

The chain employs TRBV3-1 (or the pseudogene TRBV3-2) and TRBJ1-5; tentative D call: TRBD1 (5 bases). Between the trimmed V and J ends, which lost 4 bases and 6 bases, there was a span of 19 bases. CDR3 size: 16 residues. In germline, CDR1 is LGHDT, CDR2 YNNKEL (reference sequence). The CDR3 loop is CASSPTGILGRQPQHF. CDR3 nucleotide sequence: TGTGCCAGCAGCCCCACAGGAATTCTCGGTCGTCAGCCCCAGCATTTT.

This chain uses TRBV5-1 with TRBJ2-6, with TRBD1 matching over 7 bases. Germline CDR1 reads SGHRS; CDR2 reads YFSETQ. The CDR3 contains 16 residues. After removal of 7 bases from V and 0 bases from J, the junction contained 7 bases not matched to a gene. CDR3 protein: CASGTGVSSGANVLTF. Here the CDR3 DNA reads TGCGCCAGCGGAACAGGGGTGAGCTCTGGGGCCAACGTCCTGACTTTC.

This chain links TRBV5-8 with TRBJ2-1; 9 nucleotides match TRBD1. CDR1 is SGHTS and CDR2 is YDEGEE in the germline V gene. CDR3 length: 14 residues. V trimming: 4 bases; J trimming: 4 bases; junction bases outside the gene matches: 3. The CDR3 loop is CASSRDRVYNEQFF. The CDR3 region has the DNA TGTGCCAGCAGCAGGGACAGGGTATACAATGAGCAGTTCTTC.

The chain has TRBV4-2 and TRBJ2-5, with 10 bases aligning to TRBD2. Germline CDR1 and CDR2: LGHNA and YNFKEQ. V was clipped by 0 bases and J by 1 base; unmatched bases: 5. The CDR3 spans 17 residues. The CDR3 is CASSQDYRTSGQETQYF. The CDR3, as DNA: TGTGCCAGCAGCCAAGATTATCGGACTAGCGGCCAAGAGACCCAGTACTTC.

The rearrangement links TRBV4-2 to TRBJ2-5, with 12 bases aligning to TRBD2. With 3 bases clipped from V and 5 bases from J, the junction kept 13 bases outside the gene matches. CDR3 length: 18 residues. In germline, CDR1 is LGHNA, CDR2 YNFKEQ. The CDR3: CASSQDLPSGRAWETQYF. CDR3 in DNA: TGTGCCAGCAGCCAGGATCTCCCTAGCGGGAGGGCCTGGGAGACCCAGTACTTC.

The chain carries TRBV5-1 and TRBJ1-3; D perhaps matches TRBD1 (5 bases). Germline loops: CDR1 SGHRS, CDR2 YFSETQ. V lost 1 base and J 2 bases, leaving 10 bases between the germline ends. This CDR3 spans 15 amino acids. CDR3 amino acids: CASSLIGAAGNTIYF. The CDR3 nucleotides are TGCGCCAGCAGCTTGATCGGGGCAGCTGGAAACACCATATATTTT.

This sequence joins TRBV28 and TRBJ1-5, with D hard to call. The length of the CDR3 is 16 residues. Trimming shortened V by 6 bases and J by 1 base, and 16 bases separated the two germline ends. Germline assignment: CDR1 MDHEN and CDR2 SYDVKM. The CDR3: CASRLGLPRSNQPQHF. DNA of the CDR3: TGTGCCAGCAGGTTAGGTCTTCCAAGGAGCAATCAGCCCCAGCATTTT.

The chain is built from TRBV24-1 and TRBJ1-2; no definite D call. Per germline, CDR1 KGHDR and CDR2 SFDVKD. The CDR3 length is 13 residues. The V gene lost 6 bases and the J gene lost 0 bases, with 7 bases spanning the gap. The CDR3 DNA sequence: TGTGCCACCAGTCGGGGTACTAACTATGGCTACACCTTC. The encoded protein is CATSRGTNYGYTF.

The chain joins TRBV28 to TRBJ2-7; TRBD1 matches 7 bases. V was pared by 8 bases and J by 2 bases, with 12 bases of the junction left unmatched. Germline V gene lookup returns CDR1 MDHEN and CDR2 SYDVKM. The CDR3 sequence is 15 residues long. This CDR3 is CASRSPTTGAYEQYF. The CDR3 region has the DNA TGTGCCAGCCGCTCCCCGACCACAGGGGCCTACGAGCAGTACTTC.

V and J are TRBV6-5 and TRBJ2-3; a possible D gene is TRBD2 (6 bases). This CDR3 contains 14 residues. Germline loops: CDR1 MNHEY, CDR2 SVGAGI. V was pared by 7 bases and J by 0 bases, with 11 bases between. In nucleotides, the CDR3 is TGTGCCAGCACACGGCGGGGCAGCACAGATACGCAGTATTTT. As protein: CASTRRGSTDTQYF.

This chain connects TRBV6-5 to TRBJ2-5; 7 bases map to TRBD2. The CDR3 consists of 15 residues. Germline-derived CDR1 and CDR2 are MNHEY and SVGAGI. After removal of 2 bases from V and 7 bases from J, the junction contained 10 bases not matched to a gene. CDR3 nucleotides: TGTGCCAGCAGTTACGTCCGGGGGTCGGGGGGGACCCAGTACTTC. Protein product: CASSYVRGSGGTQYF.

This clone was counted once. This chain connects TRBV3-1 (or the pseudogene TRBV3-2) to TRBJ2-7; D is ambiguous. This CDR3 comprises 15 residues. The ends were cut back, 6 bases at V and 4 bases at J, with 19 bases in the middle. Germline-derived CDR1 and CDR2 are LGHDT and YNNKEL (reference sequence). In DNA, the CDR3 is TGTGCCAGCAGTCCAGTCCTTTTGGCCAAATACGAGCAGTACTTC. This encodes CASSPVLLAKYEQYF.

V gene TRBV7-8 combines with J gene TRBJ1-1, with a weak D call TRBD1 (5 bases). This CDR3 has 13 residues. Germline V lookup: CDR1 SGHVS, CDR2 FQNEAQ. Between the trimmed V and J ends, which lost 4 bases and 4 bases, there was a span of 10 bases. The chain's CDR3 is CASSSGGTTEAFF. CDR3 sequence (DNA): TGTGCCAGCAGCTCGGGAGGGACCACTGAAGCTTTCTTT.

The chain couples TRBV6-5 to TRBJ2-5; the D gene could be TRBD1 or TRBD2 (6 bases each). Deletions cut 8 bases from V and 4 bases from J, with 20 bases between. CDR1 is MNHEY and CDR2 is SVGAGI in the germline V gene. This CDR3 region has 15 residues. CDR3 sequence reads: CASEGGHSGLETQYF. The DNA for the CDR3 is TGTGCCAGCGAGGGGGGACACTCCGGTCTAGAGACCCAGTACTTC.

This chain joins TRBV27 and TRBJ2-4, with D possibly matching TRBD2 (5 bases). CDR1 is MNHEY and CDR2 is SMNVEV in the germline V gene (reference sequence). With 10 bases removed from V and 0 bases from J, the gap between germline ends came to 25 bases. CDR3 length: 18 residues. CDR3 sequence (DNA): TGTGCCACCACCGGGGTTCATAAAACTAACTTAGCCAAAAACATTCAGTACTTC. Its protein product is CATTGVHKTNLAKNIQYF.

J is TRBJ2-3 and V is TRBV29-1, with D possibly being TRBD1 (5 bases). This CDR3 is 12 amino acids long. Germline V gene lookup returns CDR1 SQVTM and CDR2 ANQGSEA. Trimming pared 6 bases from V and 3 bases from J, leaving 10 bases between. CDR3 DNA: TGCAGCGTCCTACAGGATACAGATACGCAGTATTTT. Residues: CSVLQDTDTQYF.

CDR3 nucleotide sequence: TGTGCCAGTCATCCCCCAGGGGGCGAGGCAGATACGCAGTATTTT. This sequence encodes CASHPPGGEADTQYF. The V gene is TRBV19, the J gene TRBJ2-3; the match to TRBD1 covers 8 bases. The CDR3 runs to 15 residues. Germline values: CDR1 LNHDA, CDR2 SQIVND (reference sequence). Trimming cost V 8 bases and J 4 bases; bases outside gene matches: 11.

This chain links TRBV2 with TRBJ1-1, with 7 nucleotides matching TRBD1. Germline V lookup: CDR1 SNHLY, CDR2 FYNNEI. The CDR3 has 13 residues. V lost 5 bases and J lost 6; bases outside the gene matches: 6. The CDR3 loop is CASSRQGESEAFF. The CDR3 DNA reads TGTGCCAGCAGTCGACAGGGAGAGTCTGAAGCTTTCTTT.

This chain links TRBV18 with TRBJ2-5; no firm D call. CDR1 KGHSH and CDR2 LQKENI come from the germline V gene. This CDR3 has 15 amino acids. The V gene lost 4 bases and the J gene lost 1 base, with 13 bases spanning the gap. The CDR3 here is CASSRLDGSQETQYF. Written as DNA, the CDR3 is TGTGCCAGCTCACGACTGGACGGAAGCCAAGAGACCCAGTACTTC.

V and J are TRBV24-1 and TRBJ2-7; 9 bases are shared with TRBD1. Germline CDR1 and CDR2: KGHDR and SFDVKD. The CDR3 is made up of 14 amino acids. V lost 7 bases and J lost 1; bases outside the gene matches: 4. CDR3 amino acids: CATSPGQGSYEQYF. The CDR3 nucleotides read TGTGCCACCAGCCCGGGACAGGGATCCTACGAGCAGTACTTC.

CDR3 loop: CAWSGPQGEKLFF. The CDR3 nucleotides are TGTGCCTGGAGTGGACCTCAGGGTGAAAAACTGTTTTTT. V is TRBV30 and J is TRBJ1-4; perhaps TRBD1 as D (5 bases). Between the trimmed V and J ends, which lost 1 base and 7 bases, there was a span of 10 bases. Germline loops: CDR1 GTSNPN, CDR2 SVGIG (reference sequence). CDR3 length equals 13 residues.

The chain uses TRBV28 and TRBJ2-1; 12 bases match TRBD2. V dropped 9 bases and J dropped 8; count of bases not matched to a gene: 11. The CDR3 totals 15 residues. CDR1 is MDHEN and CDR2 is SYDVKM in the germline V gene. CDR3 protein: CASRLAGGPDDEQFF. The CDR3 DNA sequence: TGTGCCAGTCGGCTAGCGGGAGGGCCGGATGATGAGCAGTTCTTC. The entire variable domain, with the rest obtained from reference TRBV28 and TRBJ2-1, is as follows: DVKVTQSSRYLVKRTGEKVFLECVQDMDHENMFWYRQDPGLGLRLIYFSYDVKMKEKGDIPEGYSVSREKKERFSLILESASTNQTSMYLCASRLAGGPDDEQFFGPGTRLTVL.

The genes are TRBV6-5 and TRBJ2-1, with TRBD2 matching 13 bases. CDR1 is MNHEY, CDR2 SVGAGI, per germline. Unmatched junction bases numbered 6, after V lost 2 bases and J lost 11 bases. This CDR3 is built from 15 residues. The CDR3 coding sequence is TGTGCCAGCAGTTACGGACTAGCGGGAGCAGCGCAGCAGTTCTTC. As protein: CASSYGLAGAAQQFF.

This sequence joins TRBV19 and TRBJ2-6, with TRBD1 matching 7 bases. CDR1 LNHDA and CDR2 SQIVND come from the germline V gene (reference sequence). The CDR3 totals 16 residues. The ends lost 4 bases at V and 0 bases at J; junction bases unmatched: 3. Here the CDR3 reads CASSTWTGSGANVLTF. CDR3 DNA sequence: TGTGCCAGTAGTACGTGGACAGGCTCTGGGGCCAACGTCCTGACTTTC. Full variable domain (rest looked up from reference TRBV19 and TRBJ2-6): DGGITQSPKYLFRKEGQNVTLSCEQNLNHDAMYWYRQDPGQGLRLIYYSQIVNDFQKGDIAEGYSVSREKKESFPLTVTSAQKNPTAFYLCASSTWTGSGANVLTFGAGSRLTVL.

V gene TRBV25-1 combines with J gene TRBJ2-7; D gene ambiguous. Looked up from germline, CDR1 is MGHDK and CDR2 is SYGVNS. The CDR3 runs to 12 residues. Between the trimmed V and J ends, which lost 1 base and 6 bases, there was a span of 7 bases. CDR3 residues: CASSESQFEQYF. CDR3 sequence (DNA): TGTGCCAGCAGTGAATCCCAATTCGAGCAGTACTTC.

The chain uses TRBV9 and TRBJ1-4; D is ambiguous. CDR1 and CDR2 from the germline V gene are SGDLS and YYNGEE. The V gene lost 2 bases and the J gene lost 2 bases, with 7 bases spanning the gap. This CDR3 has 14 residues. This CDR3 reads CASSVSQTNEKLFF. The CDR3 DNA reads as TGTGCCAGCAGCGTCTCACAGACTAATGAAAAACTGTTTTTT.